This T cell receptor (beta chain) was recovered during a study of OX40 agonist ivuxolimab in advanced cancers. Overall study findings and caveats: Among the lowest peripheral clonal expansion occurred in 0.1-3.0 mg/kg partial responders. Relative to CD4+, CD8+ T cells held more expanded clones on average.

Points on this clone: Its antigen remains unknown.

Clones were read by immunoSEQ multiplex PCR, and TCRdb kept only the in-frame ones, dropping some. Of some 50,000 clones listed, approximately 91% are singletons. The ends were cut back, 5 bases at V and 7 bases at J, with 4 bases in the middle. This CDR3 spans 10 amino acids. From germline, CDR1 is MNHNS and CDR2 SASEGT. The chain couples TRBV6-1 to TRBJ2-3; no reliable D call. The sequence was collected from an adult with an advanced solid tumor such as melanoma, head and neck, liver or kidney cancer. The sample here was CD4+ or CD8+ T cells sorted from blood, taken in a trial of the OX40 agonist ivuxolimab. The DNA of the CDR3 is TGTGCCAGCAGTCGTAATACGCAGTATTTT. It yields the protein CASSRNTQYF.